Below are 5 T cell receptor beta chains sequenced from a single sample in a study of beta chain features in type 1 diabetes. Study-level results: People with Type 1 diabetes carried modestly yet significantly shorter TCRB CDR3s in all four CD4+ subsets.

cDNA synthesis used the whole RNA isolate, giving expressed TCRB sequences. This table comes from immunoSEQ multiplex PCR, and its TCRdb copy is limited to in-frame clones, with some not included. The sample carries roughly 730,000 clones, roughly 12% recorded once. No antigens are known for them. Source material: naive CD4+ T cells from blood. These receptor sequences come from a man between 18 and 35 years old with type 1 diabetes.

This clone has a handful of counts. The chain couples TRBV7-9 to TRBJ2-2; D remains ambiguous. Trimming left V 1 base short and J 2 bases short, with 17 bases between. CDR1 and CDR2 from the germline V gene are SEHNR and FQNEAQ (reference sequence). CDR3 size: 18 residues. CDR3 DNA sequence: TGTGCCAGCAGCTTAGTTTTTTCGCCAGGAGTTAACACCGGGGAGCTGTTTTTT. Translating it yields CASSLVFSPGVNTGELFF. The whole variable domain, remainder taken from reference TRBV7-9 and TRBJ2-2, is DTGVSQNPRHKITKRGQNVTFRCDPISEHNRLYWYRQTLGQGPEFLTYFQNEAQLEKSRLLSDRFSAERPKGSFSTLEIQRTEQGDSAMYLCASSLVFSPGVNTGELFFGEGSRLTVL.

This clone was seen only a few times. The chain is built from TRBV4-1 and TRBJ1-4; D is ambiguous. V was cut by 2 bases and J by 8 bases, with 12 bases left in between. This CDR3 region has 14 residues. From germline, CDR1 is MGHRA and CDR2 YSYEKL. CDR3 bases: TGCGCCAGCAGCCAAACCCGGACTGGGGAAAAACTGTTTTTT. Encoded protein: CASSQTRTGEKLFF.

This clone was observed a few times. The rearrangement links TRBV25-1 to TRBJ2-7; a weak D match, TRBD1 (5 bases). Germline V gene data show CDR1 as MGHDK and CDR2 as SYGVNS. V lost 5 bases, J lost 4 bases, and 15 bases lay in between. This CDR3 contains 14 residues. As DNA, the CDR3 is TGTGCCAGCAGTTCCTCGGTGGACATTTACGAGCAGTACTTC. It specifies CASSSSVDIYEQYF.

The chain recombines TRBV7-9 with TRBJ2-1; the D is unclear. CDR1 SEHNR and CDR2 FQNEAQ come from the germline V gene (reference sequence). V was trimmed by 1 base and J by 4 bases, leaving 11 bases between them. The CDR3 runs to 15 residues. The CDR3 spells CASSLGQVLYNEQFF. In nucleotides, the CDR3 is TGTGCCAGCAGCTTAGGGCAGGTGCTATACAATGAGCAGTTCTTC.

This clone showed up just a few times. The chain is built from TRBV5-1 and TRBJ1-6; D is uncertain. Germline V gene sequence: CDR1 SGHRS, CDR2 YFSETQ. The CDR3 has 13 residues. Trimming shortened V by 6 bases and J by 8 bases, and 12 bases separated the two germline ends. CDR3 DNA sequence: TGCGCCAGCACGCCTTACGGTGATTCACCCCTCCACTTT. Its protein product is CASTPYGDSPLHF.